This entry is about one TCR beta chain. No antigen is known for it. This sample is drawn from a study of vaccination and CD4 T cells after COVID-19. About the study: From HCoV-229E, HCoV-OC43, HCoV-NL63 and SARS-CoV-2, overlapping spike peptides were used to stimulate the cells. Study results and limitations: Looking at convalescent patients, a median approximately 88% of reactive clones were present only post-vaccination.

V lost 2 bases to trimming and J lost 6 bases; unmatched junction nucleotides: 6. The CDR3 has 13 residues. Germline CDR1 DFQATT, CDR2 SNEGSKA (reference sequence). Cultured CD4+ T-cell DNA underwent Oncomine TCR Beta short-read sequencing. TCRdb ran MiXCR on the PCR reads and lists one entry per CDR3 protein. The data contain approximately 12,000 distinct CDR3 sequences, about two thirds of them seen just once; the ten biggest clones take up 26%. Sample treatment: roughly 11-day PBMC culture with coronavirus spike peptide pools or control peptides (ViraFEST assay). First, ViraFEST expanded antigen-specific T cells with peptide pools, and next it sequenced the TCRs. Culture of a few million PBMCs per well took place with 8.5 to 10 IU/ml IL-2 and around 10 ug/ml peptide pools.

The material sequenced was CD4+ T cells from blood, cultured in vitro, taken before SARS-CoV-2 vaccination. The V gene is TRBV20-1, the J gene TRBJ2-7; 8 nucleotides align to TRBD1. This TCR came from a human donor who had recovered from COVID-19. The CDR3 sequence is CSARTDREGEQYF. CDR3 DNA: TGCAGTGCTAGAACGGACAGGGAAGGCGAGCAGTACTTC.